This TCR beta chain comes out of a study of blood T cells in healthy people across ages (dated by TCRdb to about 2015). Notes on the research overall: Template switching captured roughly one uniquely barcoded TCR beta cDNA molecule per two T cells in model experiments. The donors were divided into four age groups: young (average 16 years), middle-aged (about 39), aged (around 59) and long-lived (82). To track age-related changes in TCR beta repertoire diversity, the study relied on deep sequencing normalized with unique cDNA molecular identifiers. For two donors (one aged 18 to 29 and one aged 80 or older), the study analyzed two additional independent replicas of 1 million unique cDNA reads from the same blood draw. To avoid experimental bias, donors of different ages were randomly spread across the sequencing lanes. General study outcomes and caveats: Estimates of total diversity based on one million sequenced T cells were considered lower bounds and underestimates. Compared with the aged group, the long-lived group had more naive CD4+ T cells, fewer expanded clones and increased TCR diversity, suggesting age selection. A strong correlation was found between observed TCR beta diversity and the percentage of naive T cells measured by flow cytometry. Conclusive comparison of naive and antigen-experienced compartments was prevented by the profiling of bulk unsorted PBMCs. Donor CMV infection status was unknown, potentially confounding age-related changes in expanded clonotypes. Observed TCR beta diversity per million T cells fell roughly linearly with age, and a significant reduction was already apparent by age approximately 40.

As to this clonotype: The target of this receptor is not known. No base qualities exist here, and no much larger clone lies one base off it.

The CDR3 measures 11 amino acids from cysteine to phenylalanine. CDR3 DNA is the only sequence kept; it has 33 bases, read in frame from the first base. V is pared back by 6 bases and J by 9 bases, with 11 bases lying between the germline termini. The receptor library was made with 5' RACE. Sequenced on an Illumina HiSeq 2500. A second PCR of roughly 7 to 11 cycles was performed with a sample-barcoded 5' primer and a J-beta primer mix. Each TCR beta cDNA molecule received a unique molecular identifier from a template-switch 5' adaptor carrying 12 random nucleotides. Each sample yielded at least 3 million CDR3-containing paired-end reads. First-strand cDNA synthesis was performed from all RNA using the Mint cDNA synthesis kit, with priming by a TRBC-specific oligonucleotide. Following uracil-DNA glycosylase treatment, a first 18-cycle PCR with universal primers M1SS and BC2_uni_R was performed on all cDNA. The paper's data handling went like this. For normalization, 1 million high-quality reads were randomly selected from each sample, with every read carrying a distinct molecular identifier. Instead of being binned into consensus sequences, reads that shared molecular identifiers were thrown out. MiTCR, with a Q25 quality threshold and the strictest error-elimination algorithm, was used for CDR3 identification, clonotype clustering and error correction. A nonparametric unseen species model with Euler transformation was used to estimate lower-bound total TCR beta diversity. TCRdb applied fastp at Q25 and MiXCR to the public reads, then kept only in-frame beta chains. Under each unique CDR3 protein, matching rows form one entry showing the most common genes and DNA. V and J calls and clone size were set by TCRdb, not the authors. The sample includes 800,000 or so distinct CDR3 sequences, with 62% observed a single time. Jointly, the top ten make up roughly 25% of the sample.

The roughly 39 donors, aged about 6 to 95 years, were systemically healthy Caucasian individuals from Russia. Each donor gave approximately 9.3 milliliters of peripheral blood, collected into EDTA-treated Vacutainer tubes. Ficoll-Paque density-gradient centrifugation was used to isolate PBMCs, with at least 6.5 million obtained per sample. Total RNA was extracted from PBMCs with Trizol reagent, with at least 6 micrograms obtained per sample. Naive CD45RAhigh/CD27high T cell percentages were measured by flow cytometry on a PBMC aliquot from every donor. The TCR was taken from a man aged 30 to 45 in good health. The sequencing sample was made of blood. The rearrangement combines TRBV12-3 or TRBV12-4 with TRBJ1-2; TRBD1 is a weak D gene call, 6 bases matching. The DNA is TGTGCCAGCAGCGGAACAGGGAGCTACACCTTC. It encodes CASSGTGSYTF.